The present T cell receptor (beta chain) was sequenced within a study of blood T cell repertoires in COVID-19. As for the study in general: Spain, Italy and the United States supplied samples that represented acute and convalescent COVID-19.

With 2 bases clipped from V and 8 bases from J, the junction kept 7 bases outside the gene matches. The CDR3 extends over 15 amino acids. Germline V lookup: CDR1 SGHKS, CDR2 YYEKEE (reference sequence). Produced via immunoSEQ multiplex PCR; TCRdb's table is partial and in-frame only. The profile shows roughly 250,000 clones, about 87% of them singletons. The sequence was collected from a human donor in a cohort sampled during active COVID-19. Sequenced: peripheral blood. The chain carries TRBV5-5 and TRBJ1-4; TRBD1 agrees at 9 bases. The CDR3 loop is CASSLAQGAREKLFF. CDR3 in DNA: TGTGCCAGCAGCTTAGCACAGGGGGCACGCGAAAAACTGTTTTTT. Full variable domain (remainder filled in from reference TRBV5-5 and TRBJ1-4): DAGVTQSPTHLIKTRGQQVTLRCSPISGHKSVSWYQQVLGQGPQFIFQYYEKEERGRGNFPDRFSARQFPNYSSELNVNALLLGDSALYLCASSLAQGAREKLFFGSGTQLSVL.